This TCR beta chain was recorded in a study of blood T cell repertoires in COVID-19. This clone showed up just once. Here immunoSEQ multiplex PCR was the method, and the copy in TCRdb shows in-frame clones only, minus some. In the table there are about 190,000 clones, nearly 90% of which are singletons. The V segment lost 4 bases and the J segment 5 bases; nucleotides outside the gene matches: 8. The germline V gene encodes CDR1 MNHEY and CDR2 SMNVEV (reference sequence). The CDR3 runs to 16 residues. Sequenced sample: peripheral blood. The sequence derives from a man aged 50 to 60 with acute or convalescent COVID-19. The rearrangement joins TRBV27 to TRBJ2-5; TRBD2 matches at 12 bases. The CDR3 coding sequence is TGTGCCAGCAGTTCCTGGACTAGCGGGGCGGGGGAGACCCAGTACTTC. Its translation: CASSSWTSGAGETQYF.